The following is a T cell receptor beta chain sequence with its context. There is no known antigen for this receptor. No quality values exist for individual bases; no much larger clone is one base distant. TCRbeta CDR3 regions were amplified from genomic DNA using the immunoSEQ Assay, a bias-controlled multiplex PCR. The source study handled its data this way. The number of nucleated cells in each sample was estimated by amplification of reference gene primers within the assay. To quantify the absolute abundance of each unique TCRbeta CDR3 rearrangement, sequence reads were collapsed and filtered. Productive Simpson clonality was computed per sample as the square root of Simpson's diversity index over productive rearrangements. As stored in TCRdb, this immuneACCESS dataset retains in-frame rearrangements with V and J assigned. A fraction of the clones does not appear; measured against another copy, unresolved V genes explain less than half of the discrepancy, and the remainder lacks a known reason. V and J calls and clone size are as listed in that table; D and trimming were resolved from the DNA. The sample records approximately 120,000 clones, about 82% of which are singletons. The ten biggest clones cover about 5.4% of the sample.

CDR1 LGHDT and CDR2 YNNKEL are derived from the germline V gene (reference sequence). V is cut by 3 bases and J by 1 base, and the space between the germline ends is 10 bases. The CDR3, cysteine through phenylalanine, is 14 amino acids long. Here the CDR3 DNA is all that survives: 42 bases in frame from base 1. Each collaborating institution followed its own protocols to collect whole blood in K2EDTA tubes. For TCRbeta analysis, collaborators shipped samples in one of three forms: frozen whole blood, isolated PBMCs, or DNA extracted from either of those sample types. This entry is derived from a study of blood T cell repertoires in COVID-19 (dated by TCRdb to 2019 to 2021). As for the study more broadly: Collaborator samples came from the United States, Italy and Spain and covered acute and convalescent phases of COVID-19. The prospective study material was composed of cDNA or gDNA derived from T cells, B-cell-depleted T cells, or PBMCs. The dataset comprised deeply sampled blood TCRbeta repertoires from subjects exposed to, actively infected with, or recovered from COVID-19. A freely available public database, intended as a resource for researchers studying the immune response to SARS-CoV-2, is where the repertoires were released. The samples were drawn from two sources: the first 160 participants of the ongoing ImmuneRACE study, and fewer than 1,500 subjects contributed by 6 global collaborators. A de-identified subject ID, COVID-19 status, age in years and sex were almost always included in the sample metadata. Where available, HLA class I and class II types were obtained from metadata supplied by the sample provider rather than from assay-based typing.

Here is what the overall study found, with its caveats: How much clinical and demographic metadata was included differed by source and by participant, and the metadata was provided uncurated.

The sequence was collected from a human donor in a cohort sampled during active COVID-19. Sequencing was carried out using peripheral blood. The V gene is TRBV3-1 (or the pseudogene TRBV3-2) and the J gene is TRBJ2-7; no D gene is confidently identified. For the CDR3, the sequence is CASSHLTRSYEQYF. The DNA reads TGTGCCAGCAGCCACCTGACACGTTCCTACGAGCAGTACTTC.